The 28 T cell receptor beta chains below come from one sample, sequenced in a study of radiation and T cells in renal cell carcinoma. As for time point: blood 4 weeks post-SBRT, at nephrectomy. Treatment specified: 15 Gy SBRT to primary tumor, nephrectomy 4 weeks later. Some clones are missing from TCRdb's copy, which holds only in-frame ones; the method was immunoSEQ multiplex PCR. The sample comprises approximately 150,000 clones, around nine tenths of which are singletons, and around 17% rests with the top ten. The sample here was blood, taken from a patient whose treatment included radiotherapy and nephrectomy. Receptors originate from a woman between 45 and 65 years old with renal cell carcinoma.

CDR3 nucleotides: TGTGCCAGCAGTTCGGGGTATATTGGCTTGAGTGAGCAGTTCTTC. Translating it yields CASSSGYIGLSEQFF. The V and J genes are TRBV28 and TRBJ2-1, with D possibly TRBD2 on 5 matching bases. The CDR3 sequence is 15 residues long. The V gene's germline CDR1 is MDHEN and CDR2 SYDVKM. Trimming removed 4 bases from V and 9 bases from J, with 19 bases in between. Supplemented by reference TRBV28 and TRBJ2-1, the full variable domain reads DVKVTQSSRYLVKRTGEKVFLECVQDMDHENMFWYRQDPGLGLRLIYFSYDVKMKEKGDIPEGYSVSREKKERFSLILESASTNQTSMYLCASSSGYIGLSEQFFGPGTRLTVL.

The genes are TRBV10-1 and TRBJ2-2; the D gene is possibly TRBD2 (6 bases). V was cut by 3 bases and J by 4 bases, with 9 bases left in between. CDR3 length: 14 residues. Germline-derived CDR1 and CDR2 are WNHNN and SYGVQD (reference sequence). The CDR3 nucleotides are TGCGCCAGCAGTGATGGGGGGAGCACCGGGGAGCTGTTTTTT. This translates into CASSDGGSTGELFF.

The gene calls are TRBV10-1 and TRBJ2-5, with 7 bases aligning to TRBD1. This CDR3 has 12 amino acids. CDR1 and CDR2 from the germline V gene are WNHNN and SYGVQD (reference sequence). V gave up 10 bases and J gave up 5 bases; unmatched junction bases: 7. The CDR3 DNA reads as TGCGCCAACGACAGGGCGAGGGAGACCCAGTACTTC. This codes for CANDRARETQYF.

The chain carries TRBV25-1 and TRBJ1-1; 7 bases are a match to TRBD1. Losses at the gene ends were 5 bases for V and 4 bases for J; bases not matched to a gene: 10. CDR1 is MGHDK, CDR2 SYGVNS, per germline. This CDR3 spans 15 amino acids. The CDR3 DNA follows: TGTGCCAGCAGTACAGGGGCCTGGGTGGGCACTGAAGCTTTCTTT. Amino acids: CASSTGAWVGTEAFF.

V is TRBV6-6 and J is TRBJ2-7; TRBD2 aligns across 11 bases. CDR1 and CDR2 (germline): MNHNY, SVGAGI (reference sequence). The CDR3 contains 14 residues. V gave up 9 bases and J gave up 5 bases; unmatched junction bases: 9. DNA for the CDR3: TGTGCCAGTAAACTAGCGGGGGTCTCGGACGAGCAGTACTTC. It encodes CASKLAGVSDEQYF.

V gene TRBV2 combines with J gene TRBJ2-1; D remains ambiguous. Looked up from germline, CDR1 is SNHLY and CDR2 is FYNNEI. Deletions cut 2 bases from V and 2 bases from J, with 7 bases between. The CDR3 has 14 amino acids. Here the CDR3 reads CASSEPAPYNEQFF. The CDR3 bases are TGTGCCAGCAGTGAACCAGCCCCCTACAATGAGCAGTTCTTC.

The chain couples TRBV7-3 to TRBJ2-2; tentatively, D is TRBD2 (5 bases). CDR3 length: 12 amino acids. V was cut by 5 bases and J by 7 bases, with 8 bases left in between. Per the germline V gene, CDR1 is SGHTA and CDR2 is FQGTGA. CDR3 loop: CASSPRGGELFF. The DNA of the CDR3 is TGTGCCAGCAGCCCTCGGGGCGGGGAGCTGTTTTTT.

The chain recombines TRBV10-1 with TRBJ2-1; D is tentatively TRBD1 or TRBD2 (6 bases each). The CDR3 is 15 amino acids. V was shortened by 3 bases and J by 9 bases, with 18 bases between the two germline ends. Germline V gives CDR1 WNHNN, CDR2 SYGVQD (reference sequence). The CDR3 DNA reads as TGCGCCAGCAGTGATAGGGGAAGGGGGGACGCTGAGCAGTTCTTC. Protein product: CASSDRGRGDAEQFF.

The genes are TRBV7-9 and TRBJ1-3; D perhaps matches TRBD1 (6 bases). The V gene lost 7 bases and the J gene lost 4 bases, with 14 bases spanning the gap. CDR1 and CDR2 from the germline V gene are SEHNR and FQNEAQ (reference sequence). The CDR3 consists of 14 residues. As DNA, the CDR3 is TGTGCCAGCACCCCGGGGGCGGACGGAAACACCATATATTTT. Its translation: CASTPGADGNTIYF.

Remarks on this clone: The junction shows a germline mismatch at one end, possibly a read error. The chain links TRBV9 to TRBJ2-5; TRBD2 agrees at 14 bases. The CDR3 runs 15 residues. CDR1 SGDLS and CDR2 YYNGEE come from the germline V gene. The CDR3 loop reads CASSFRTSGGPLFDF. CDR3 sequence (DNA): TGTGCCAGCAGCTTTCGGACTAGCGGGGGGCCTTTGTTTGACTTC.

V usage is TRBV5-1 and J usage is TRBJ1-3; no reliable D call. V shed 0 bases and J shed 4 bases, with 14 bases lying between them. The CDR3 extends over 16 amino acids. The germline CDR1 and CDR2 sequences are SGHRS and YFSETQ. As DNA, the CDR3 is TGCGCCAGCAGCTTGGTCGGCCCATACTCCGGAAACACCATATATTTT. Translation: CASSLVGPYSGNTIYF.

This clone showed up just once. The chain uses TRBV18 and TRBJ2-7, with 10 bases fitting TRBD1. Germline lookup yields CDR1 KGHSH and CDR2 LQKENI. V shed 6 bases and J 0 bases; nucleotides not matched to a gene: 8. The CDR3 spans 16 residues. The CDR3 bases are TGTGCCAGCTCGCGCGGGACAGGGGAAAGCTCCTACGAGCAGTACTTC. The encoded protein is CASSRGTGESSYEQYF.

CDR3 bases: TGTGCCAGCAGCTTAGTTGCTGGGGCAGAGACCCAGTACTTC. Translation gives CASSLVAGAETQYF. J is TRBJ2-5 and V is TRBV11-3, with a tentative D call TRBD1 (5 bases). CDR3 length: 14 amino acids. In germline, CDR1 is SGHNT, CDR2 YENEEA. The ends were cut back, 1 base at V and 4 bases at J, with 10 bases in the middle. Full variable domain (rest looked up from reference TRBV11-3 and TRBJ2-5): EAGVVQSPRYKIIEKKQPVAFWCNPISGHNTLYWYLQNLGQGPELLIRYENEEAVDDSQLPKDRFSAERLKGVDSTLKIQPAELGDSAVYLCASSLVAGAETQYFGPGTRLLVL.

This clone was counted a single time. The chain has TRBV6-1 and TRBJ2-2; D is unclear. The germline CDR1 and CDR2 sequences are MNHNS and SASEGT. Trimming cost V 0 bases and J 1 base, with 9 bases left between them. The CDR3 loop spans 16 amino acids. CDR3 sequence: CASSEALVQNTGELFF. In nucleotides, the CDR3 is TGTGCCAGCAGTGAAGCGCTTGTGCAGAACACCGGGGAGCTGTTTTTT.

This clone was seen a single time. The chain couples TRBV5-4 to TRBJ2-5, with D hard to call. CDR1 and CDR2 (germline): SGHNT, YYREEE (reference sequence). CDR3 length equals 14 residues. Trimming stripped 3 bases from V and 4 bases from J, with 13 bases between. The CDR3 coding sequence is TGTGCCAGCAGCTCCCCTTCGTCACGAGAGACCCAGTACTTC. This gives the protein CASSSPSSRETQYF.

The chain joins TRBV20-1 to TRBJ2-7; D is undetermined. V gave up 3 bases and J gave up 5 bases, with 8 bases separating them. The germline gives CDR1 DFQATT, CDR2 SNEGSKA (reference sequence). This CDR3 has 11 amino acids. CDR3 residues: CSASSLDEQYF. CDR3 coding DNA: TGCAGTGCTAGTTCACTGGACGAGCAGTACTTC.

This clone was seen a single time. This chain joins TRBV15 and TRBJ2-6; 8 nucleotides line up with TRBD1. The V gene's germline CDR1 is LNHNV and CDR2 YYDKDF (reference sequence). This CDR3 has 16 residues. After removal of 8 bases from V and 0 bases from J, the junction contained 6 bases not matched to a gene. CDR3 protein: CATGQGLNSGANVLTF. Written as DNA, the CDR3 is TGTGCCACCGGACAGGGCTTAAACTCTGGGGCCAACGTCCTGACTTTC.

CDR3 sequence (DNA): TGTGCCAGCAGCCGGGACAGATGGAATCAGCCCCAGCATTTT. Translating gives CASSRDRWNQPQHF. The V gene is TRBV7-2, the J gene TRBJ1-5; TRBD1 aligns across 7 bases. The V gene's germline CDR1 is SGHTA and CDR2 FQGNSA. The CDR3 runs to 14 residues. V shed 5 bases and J 4 bases; nucleotides not matched to a gene: 5. Variable domain in full (rest from reference TRBV7-2 and TRBJ1-5): GAGVSQSPSNKVTEKGKDVELRCDPISGHTALYWYRQSLGQGLEFLIYFQGNSAPDKSGLPSDRFSAERTGGSVSTLTIQRTQQEDSAVYLCASSRDRWNQPQHFGDGTRLSIL.

This chain uses TRBV7-9 with TRBJ2-5; weak D call: TRBD1 (5 bases). CDR3 length: 15 amino acids. The V and J ends lost 0 bases and 2 bases respectively, with 10 bases between them. Germline V gives CDR1 SEHNR, CDR2 FQNEAQ (reference sequence). The CDR3 protein is CASSLAAGQQETQYF. CDR3 sequence (DNA): TGTGCCAGCAGCTTAGCGGCAGGGCAGCAAGAGACCCAGTACTTC. Complete variable domain (other parts from reference TRBV7-9 and TRBJ2-5): DTGVSQNPRHKITKRGQNVTFRCDPISEHNRLYWYRQTLGQGPEFLTYFQNEAQLEKSRLLSDRFSAERPKGSFSTLEIQRTEQGDSAMYLCASSLAAGQQETQYFGPGTRLLVL.

This chain joins TRBV29-1 and TRBJ1-1, with a possible D match to TRBD1 (6 bases). CDR1 and CDR2 from the germline V gene are SQVTM and ANQGSEA. Trimming took 7 bases from V and 0 from J, leaving 15 bases between them. This CDR3 region has 14 residues. CDR3 nucleotide sequence: TGCAGCGGCGTAAGGGGGAGCATGAACACTGAAGCTTTCTTT. Translating it yields CSGVRGSMNTEAFF.

This clone was seen once. The rearrangement joins TRBV7-9 to TRBJ1-1; 7 bases line up with TRBD1. Germline V lookup: CDR1 SEHNR, CDR2 FQNEAQ (reference sequence). V shed 3 bases, J shed 0 bases, and the junction held 1 base outside the gene matches. This CDR3 has 14 residues. The CDR3 spells CASSLDRLNTEAFF. The CDR3, as DNA: TGTGCCAGCAGCTTGGACAGGTTGAACACTGAAGCTTTCTTT.

The chain is built from TRBV6-6 and TRBJ2-1; the D gene is possibly TRBD2 (6 bases). The CDR3 loop spans 14 amino acids. Germline values: CDR1 MNHNY, CDR2 SVGAGI (reference sequence). The V end lost 5 bases, the J end lost 8 bases, and 16 bases lay between the germline ends. The CDR3 reads CASSRASRRDEQFF. CDR3 DNA sequence: TGTGCCAGCAGTAGGGCTTCAAGGAGGGATGAGCAGTTCTTC.

The chain recombines TRBV5-6 with TRBJ2-7; D is unclear. Trimming removed 0 bases from V and 5 bases from J, with 15 bases in between. The CDR3 sequence is 15 residues long. Germline assignment: CDR1 SGHDT and CDR2 YYEEEE. The CDR3 sequence: CASSLGLTLSHEQYF. The CDR3 nucleotides read TGTGCCAGCAGCTTGGGTCTGACACTTTCCCACGAGCAGTACTTC.

The genes are TRBV15 and TRBJ1-5, with D unresolved. Trimming took 1 base from V and 0 from J, leaving 4 bases between them. The germline CDR1 and CDR2 sequences are LNHNV and YYDKDF (reference sequence). There are 14 residues in the CDR3. The CDR3 nucleotides are TGTGCCACCAGCAGAGCCAGTAGCAATCAGCCCCAGCATTTT. Amino acid sequence: CATSRASSNQPQHF.

J is TRBJ1-5 and V is TRBV5-1, with 12 bases lining up with TRBD1. V shed 3 bases, J shed 6 bases, and the junction held 4 bases outside the gene matches. The germline V gene has CDR1 SGHRS and CDR2 YFSETQ. CDR3 length equals 15 residues. Here the CDR3 reads CASSSGQGAGQPQHF. The CDR3 DNA follows: TGCGCCAGCAGCTCGGGACAGGGGGCGGGTCAGCCCCAGCATTTT.

The V and J genes are TRBV9 and TRBJ2-1; D possibly matches TRBD1 or TRBD2 (6 bases each). V was pared by 0 bases and J by 5 bases, with 21 bases between. The CDR3 spans 18 residues. Germline-derived CDR1 and CDR2 are SGDLS and YYNGEE. The CDR3, as DNA: TGTGCCAGCAGCGTAGAGGGGGGTCGGAGCCCCTGGGACAATGAGCAGTTCTTC. This encodes CASSVEGGRSPWDNEQFF. Together with reference TRBV9 and TRBJ2-1, the CDR3 gives the full variable domain: DSGVTQTPKHLITATGQRVTLRCSPRSGDLSVYWYQQSLDQGLQFLIQYYNGEERAKGNILERFSAQQFPDLHSELNLSSLELGDSALYFCASSVEGGRSPWDNEQFFGPGTRLTVL.

The chain joins TRBV7-3 to TRBJ2-2; D remains ambiguous. Germline-derived CDR1 and CDR2 are SGHTA and FQGTGA. This CDR3 is built from 13 residues. V dropped 1 base and J dropped 3 bases, with 3 bases sitting between them. The CDR3 sequence is CASSLRDTGELFF. As DNA, the CDR3 is TGTGCCAGCAGCTTAAGAGACACCGGGGAGCTGTTTTTT.

The V and J genes are TRBV6-6 and TRBJ2-1; 7 bases line up with TRBD2. This CDR3 is 15 amino acids long. Trimming removed 6 bases from V and 5 bases from J; junction bases left unmatched: 10. The germline gives CDR1 MNHNY, CDR2 SVGAGI (reference sequence). The CDR3 nucleotides are TGTGCCAGCAGCCTTGACGGCGGGGGAGACAATGAGCAGTTCTTC. Residues: CASSLDGGGDNEQFF.